This T cell receptor (beta chain) was sequenced during a study of cytomegalovirus exposure and HLA in healthy donors. Across the study: Genotyping showed roughly 77% of roughly 400 donors falling in the Caucasian-associated ancestry cluster.

The PCR made use of 60 Vbeta and 13 Jbeta primers. Sequencing was performed with immunoSEQ multiplex PCR; in TCRdb, only in-frame clones are kept and a portion is missing. This sample yields more than 110,000 clones, of which roughly 79% are seen a single time; 2.8% belongs to the top ten. Germline-derived CDR1 and CDR2 are LGHNA and YNFKEQ. The CDR3 has 13 residues. V was trimmed by 0 bases and J by 4 bases, leaving 6 bases between them. This sequence joins TRBV4-2 and TRBJ1-1; no clear D gene. The clonotype comes from a male donor in good health and CMV-seronegative. Sequencing input: PBMCs. The CDR3 here is CASSQDVSTEAFF. CDR3 DNA sequence: TGTGCCAGCAGCCAAGATGTATCCACTGAAGCTTTCTTT.